The 29 T cell receptor beta chains given below trace back to one sample, sequenced in a study of T cell changes during pregnancy in multiple sclerosis. Sequencing used immunoSEQ multiplex PCR; TCRdb keeps in-frame clones, though not all of them. In the table there are about 75,000 clones, 94% of which are singletons. Specimen: CD4+ T cells from peripheral blood mononuclear cells, collected after pregnancy. Source of these receptors: a female donor with multiple sclerosis, enrolled in a pregnancy study.

This sequence joins TRBV27 and TRBJ2-1; TRBD2 aligns across 14 bases. The J segment lost 9 bases and the V segment lost 6 bases, leaving 7 bases of the junction unmatched. The CDR3 covers 15 residues. In germline, CDR1 is MNHEY, CDR2 SMNVEV (reference sequence). The CDR3 is CASRGLAGVGGEQFF. CDR3 DNA sequence: TGTGCCAGCAGGGGACTAGCGGGAGTTGGGGGTGAGCAGTTCTTC.

The V gene is TRBV6-5, the J gene TRBJ1-2; 8 bases line up with TRBD1. Looked up from germline, CDR1 is MNHEY and CDR2 is SVGAGI. V shed 6 bases and J 4 bases; nucleotides not matched to a gene: 10. The CDR3 covers 15 residues. CDR3 nucleotides: TGTGCCAGCAGGCCCGACAGGGGACTTCTCTATGGCTACACCTTC. Its translation is CASRPDRGLLYGYTF.

This rearrangement joins TRBV19 to TRBJ2-7; tentatively, D is TRBD1 (6 bases). Germline lookup yields CDR1 LNHDA and CDR2 SQIVND (reference sequence). V gave up 4 bases and J gave up 2 bases, with 12 bases separating them. The CDR3 runs to 14 residues. The CDR3 loop reads CASSKSQGPYEQYF. The CDR3 DNA follows: TGTGCCAGTAGTAAATCACAGGGTCCCTACGAGCAGTACTTC.

In the case of this clone: An end of the junction differs from the germline gene, which may be a read error. The gene calls are TRBV18 and TRBJ2-3; tentatively, D is TRBD2 (6 bases). There are 16 residues in the CDR3. Germline assignment: CDR1 KGHSH and CDR2 LQKENI. The CDR3 loop is CASSPPAGRGTETQYF. The CDR3 bases are TGTGCCAGCTCACCCCCCGCCGGGAGAGGAACAGAAACGCAGTATTTT.

The rearrangement uses TRBV14 and TRBJ2-3, with 9 bases that match TRBD2. With V trimmed by 3 bases and J by 6 bases, 7 bases remained unmatched. The CDR3 is 15 amino acids. CDR1 and CDR2 from the germline V gene are SGHDN and FVKESK. This CDR3 is CASSQLAGAGDTQYF. DNA of the CDR3: TGTGCCAGCAGCCAGTTAGCGGGAGCAGGGGATACGCAGTATTTT.

About this clone: Other DNA sequences in the same sample also yield this CDR3. The chain recombines TRBV28 with TRBJ1-1, with unresolved D. Trimming left V 4 bases short and J 3 bases short, with 3 bases between. This CDR3 region has 11 residues. The germline V gene encodes CDR1 MDHEN and CDR2 SYDVKM. CDR3 in DNA: TGTGCCAGCAGTTCGTACACTGAAGCTTTCTTT. Translation: CASSSYTEAFF.

CDR3 in amino acids: CASRLTRLAGADTQYF. CDR3 nucleotides: TGTGCCAGCAGACTAACCAGACTAGCGGGAGCAGATACGCAGTATTTT. The rearrangement links TRBV27 to TRBJ2-3; 12 positions match TRBD2. The germline CDR1 and CDR2 sequences are MNHEY and SMNVEV (reference sequence). The V segment lost 6 bases and the J segment 4 bases; nucleotides outside the gene matches: 8. The length of the CDR3 is 16 residues.

V is TRBV18 and J is TRBJ1-2, with 7 positions matching TRBD1. Germline V CDR1 and CDR2: KGHSH, LQKENI. J was trimmed by 3 bases and V by 2 bases; bases with no gene match: 6. The CDR3 spans 15 residues. CDR3 amino acids: CASSPNRGIDYGYTF. The CDR3 nucleotides are TGTGCCAGCTCACCAAACAGGGGTATCGACTATGGCTACACCTTC. The whole variable domain, filled in from reference TRBV18 and TRBJ1-2, reads NAGVMQNPRHLVRRRGQEARLRCSPMKGHSHVYWYRQLPEEGLKFMVYLQKENIIDESGMPKERFSAEFPKEGPSILRIQQVVRGDSAAYFCASSPNRGIDYGYTFGSGTRLTVV.

This clone has a single count. V gene TRBV5-1 combines with J gene TRBJ1-4; 10 nucleotides match TRBD1. This CDR3 region has 16 residues. Trimming at V came to 0 bases and at J to 6 bases, leaving 5 bases not matched to a gene. Germline-derived CDR1 and CDR2 are SGHRS and YFSETQ. The DNA of the CDR3 is TGCGCCAGCAGCTTGGGCGCGACAGGGGGCGATGAAAAACTGTTTTTT. It codes for CASSLGATGGDEKLFF.

J is TRBJ2-1 and V is TRBV25-1; tentative D call: TRBD2 (6 bases). V shed 6 bases and J shed 12 bases, with 18 bases lying between them. Germline CDR1 MGHDK, CDR2 SYGVNS. The CDR3 consists of 13 residues. As DNA, the CDR3 is TGTGCCAGCAGACCCGGCGCGGGGTTTGGGCAGTTCTTC. It yields the protein CASRPGAGFGQFF.

This clone was recorded a few times. The chain is built from TRBV21-1 and TRBJ1-5. TRBV21-1 constitutes a pseudogene. The CDR3 covers 10 residues. CDR3 in DNA: TGTGCCAGCAGCCGTGGAGGGACTCATTTT. Protein product: CASSRGGTHF.

V usage is TRBV6-1 and J usage is TRBJ1-1; 9 bases map to TRBD1. The V segment lost 3 bases and the J segment 5 bases; nucleotides outside the gene matches: 7. The germline V gene has CDR1 MNHNS and CDR2 SASEGT. The CDR3 totals 15 residues. The CDR3 protein is CASSDQTGGWTEAFF. The CDR3 region has the DNA TGTGCCAGCAGTGACCAGACAGGGGGGTGGACTGAAGCTTTCTTT.

This clone occurred a few times. The chain couples TRBV30 to TRBJ1-5; D not certain. Germline V lookup: CDR1 GTSNPN, CDR2 SVGIG (reference sequence). The CDR3 runs to 12 residues. The germline V and J ends were trimmed by 4 bases and 3 bases, with 7 bases remaining between them. CDR3 sequence: CAWNRYNQPQHF. The CDR3 DNA is TGTGCCTGGAACAGATACAATCAGCCCCAGCATTTT.

The chain couples TRBV28 to TRBJ1-2; 7 bases line up with TRBD1. Losses at the gene ends were 5 bases for V and 3 bases for J; bases not matched to a gene: 6. Germline V gene lookup returns CDR1 MDHEN and CDR2 SYDVKM. This CDR3 contains 14 residues. As DNA, the CDR3 is TGTGCCAGCAGTCAGGGGGTAGGTGACTATGGCTACACCTTC. Protein sequence: CASSQGVGDYGYTF.

The rearrangement links TRBV5-1 to TRBJ2-1; 7 bases align to TRBD1. This CDR3 comprises 15 residues. CDR1 and CDR2 from the germline V gene are SGHRS and YFSETQ. The V and J ends lost 0 bases and 4 bases, in that order; junction bases with no gene match: 4. CDR3 residues: CASSLGPGGYNEQFF. CDR3 nucleotide sequence: TGCGCCAGCAGCTTGGGCCCAGGGGGATACAATGAGCAGTTCTTC.

V is TRBV6-1 and J is TRBJ2-7; 8 bases align to TRBD1. CDR3 length: 15 amino acids. The junction had 4 bases not matched to a gene; V was cut back by 1 base and J by 2 bases. CDR1 MNHNS and CDR2 SASEGT come from the germline V gene. CDR3 DNA: TGTGCCAGCAGTGAAGACAGGGGGAGACCCTACGAGCAGTACTTC. Amino acids: CASSEDRGRPYEQYF.

The rearrangement links TRBV10-3 to TRBJ1-1; D gene unclear. V was cut by 2 bases and J by 6 bases, with 13 bases left in between. Germline lookup yields CDR1 ENHRY and CDR2 SYGVKD. The CDR3 contains 14 residues. The CDR3 nucleotides are TGTGCCATCAGTGAGGTAAAGGGCGGGCCTGAAGCTTTCTTT. This encodes CAISEVKGGPEAFF.

The chain couples TRBV19 to TRBJ1-5; 8 bases are shared with TRBD1. CDR3 length: 18 amino acids. The junction had 13 bases not matched to a gene; V was cut back by 2 bases and J by 4 bases. Germline V gene lookup returns CDR1 LNHDA and CDR2 SQIVND (reference sequence). DNA for the CDR3: TGTGCCAGTAGTATAACGGGGTGGGACAGGCCCTCAAATCAGCCCCAGCATTTT. Its protein product is CASSITGWDRPSNQPQHF.

The chain has TRBV7-9 and TRBJ2-1, with TRBD2 as a possible D gene (6 bases). The CDR3 contains 13 residues. V was pared by 7 bases and J by 8 bases, with 15 bases between. CDR1 is SEHNR, CDR2 FQNEAQ, per germline (reference sequence). CDR3 sequence: CASTRGGGDEQFF. The CDR3, as DNA: TGTGCCAGCACCCGGGGAGGAGGGGATGAGCAGTTCTTC.

The V and J genes are TRBV2 and TRBJ2-4; maybe TRBD1 (5 bases). Germline V gene data show CDR1 as SNHLY and CDR2 as FYNNEI. The CDR3 is made up of 15 amino acids. Deletions cut 4 bases from V and 4 bases from J, with 14 bases between. CDR3 in amino acids: CASSARGAGKNIQYF. The CDR3 DNA reads as TGTGCCAGCAGTGCAAGGGGCGCAGGAAAAAACATTCAGTACTTC.

The J gene is TRBJ1-1, the V gene TRBV5-1; TRBD1 might be the D (5 bases). Deletions cut 0 bases from V and 11 bases from J, with 20 bases between. The CDR3 spans 15 residues. Germline V gives CDR1 SGHRS, CDR2 YFSETQ. DNA for the CDR3: TGCGCCAGCAGCTTGGCCTGGGGGGGAGGGACGAGGGCTTTCTTT. It is translated as CASSLAWGGGTRAFF.

V is TRBV5-6 and J is TRBJ2-7; TRBD1 agrees at 9 bases. The CDR3 sequence is 14 residues long. Germline V gene sequence: CDR1 SGHDT, CDR2 YYEEEE. The V segment lost 4 bases and the J segment 4 bases; nucleotides outside the gene matches: 6. The DNA of the CDR3 is TGTGCCAGCAGCCCCGGGACAGGGAAATACGAGCAGTACTTC. It specifies CASSPGTGKYEQYF.

The rearrangement uses TRBV18 and TRBJ2-5; the D gene is possibly TRBD2 (5 bases). CDR3 size: 13 residues. Germline V lookup: CDR1 KGHSH, CDR2 LQKENI. V was trimmed by 3 bases and J by 5 bases, leaving 10 bases between them. The CDR3 bases are TGTGCCAGCTCACCGGGGAGAAAGGAGACCCAGTACTTC. Translated: CASSPGRKETQYF.

This chain joins TRBV15 and TRBJ2-7; 12 bases are shared with TRBD1. Germline lookup yields CDR1 LNHNV and CDR2 YYDKDF (reference sequence). Trimming at V came to 6 bases and at J to 5 bases, leaving 11 bases not matched to a gene. The CDR3 extends over 16 amino acids. The CDR3 protein is CATRPRPGTGGHEQYF. CDR3 nucleotides: TGTGCCACCAGGCCCCGTCCCGGGACAGGGGGCCACGAGCAGTACTTC. Full variable domain (outside the CDR3, taken from reference TRBV15 and TRBJ2-7): DAMVIQNPRYQVTQFGKPVTLSCSQTLNHNVMYWYQQKSSQAPKLLFHYYDKDFNNEADTPDNFQSRRPNTSFCFLDIRSPGLGDTAMYLCATRPRPGTGGHEQYFGPGTRLTVT.

The rearrangement links TRBV7-2 to TRBJ2-5; 11 nucleotides align to TRBD1. This CDR3 contains 17 residues. Germline V gene data show CDR1 as SGHTA and CDR2 as FQGNSA. The V and J ends lost 0 bases and 4 bases, in that order; junction bases with no gene match: 7. The DNA of the CDR3 is TGTGCCAGCAGCTTAGCTAGGGGGACAGGGGGACGAGAGACCCAGTACTTC. Its protein product is CASSLARGTGGRETQYF.

The J gene is TRBJ2-3, the V gene TRBV28; D is unclear. V was shortened by 5 bases and J by 6 bases, with 21 bases between the two germline ends. The CDR3 runs to 16 residues. Per germline, CDR1 MDHEN and CDR2 SYDVKM. The CDR3 DNA reads TGTGCCAGCAGTATACCGACATCCTCGAAGGCGGATACGCAGTATTTT. Translating gives CASSIPTSSKADTQYF. The full variable domain, its missing parts supplied by reference TRBV28 and TRBJ2-3, is DVKVTQSSRYLVKRTGEKVFLECVQDMDHENMFWYRQDPGLGLRLIYFSYDVKMKEKGDIPEGYSVSREKKERFSLILESASTNQTSMYLCASSIPTSSKADTQYFGPGTRLTVL.

The gene calls are TRBV14 and TRBJ2-3; no clear D. Germline CDR1 reads SGHDN; CDR2 reads FVKESK. The CDR3 consists of 16 residues. The ends were cut back, 3 bases at V and 3 bases at J, with 16 bases in the middle. The chain's CDR3 is CASSQIDPMRTDTQYF. CDR3 bases: TGTGCCAGCAGCCAGATAGACCCCATGAGGACAGATACGCAGTATTTT.

This clone has only one observation. A junction end diverges from the germline sequence, so it may reflect a read error. The V and J genes are TRBV19 and TRBJ2-3; 9 positions match TRBD2. Germline CDR1 reads LNHDA; CDR2 reads SQIVND (reference sequence). The CDR3 covers 11 residues. Here the CDR3 reads CATLSRTSAFF. CDR3 DNA: TGTGCCACCCTATCGAGGACTAGCGCCTTTTTT.

A single count supports this clone. The chain joins TRBV15 to TRBJ2-7; D perhaps matches TRBD2 (5 bases). Between the trimmed V and J ends, which lost 0 bases and 3 bases, there was a span of 12 bases. The CDR3 length is 15 residues. The V gene's germline CDR1 is LNHNV and CDR2 YYDKDF (reference sequence). The CDR3 protein is CATSRDRGRGYEQYF. The CDR3 DNA reads TGTGCCACCAGCAGAGATCGTGGGAGAGGCTACGAGCAGTACTTC.